This T cell receptor (beta chain) was captured in a study of T cells in Graves' hyperthyroidism and ophthalmopathy. Each diagnosis was grounded in clinical symptoms, serum thyroxine and TRAb, thyroid ultrasound, and orbital computed tomography. V lost 2 bases and J lost 5; bases outside the gene matches: 5. Germline V gene lookup returns CDR1 SGHRS and CDR2 YFSETQ. This CDR3 is built from 14 residues. From RNA transcripts, TCR beta CDR3 regions were amplified. The study used the HTBI primer set for a first-round RT-PCR of the TCR CDR3. Via MiXCR, TCRdb re-called the multiplex PCR reads, giving one row per CDR3 protein. The sample holds almost 600,000 distinct CDR3 sequences, about 15% seen once.

The TCR comes from a woman younger than 45 with Graves' hyperthyroidism that later progressed to Graves' ophthalmopathy. Specimen: blood. The J gene is TRBJ2-7, the V gene TRBV5-1, with 9 nucleotides matching TRBD1. As DNA, the CDR3 is TGCGCCAGCAGCTTCGGACAGGGGCGCGACGAGCAGTACTTC. It yields the protein CASSFGQGRDEQYF.